The 25 T cell receptor beta chains in this list originate from one sample, sequenced in a study of T cell repertoires in cytomegalovirus infection. TCRdb ran MiXCR on the reads and lists one entry per CDR3 protein. The data hold about 740,000 distinct CDR3 sequences, with less than 40% observed a single time. The sequencing sample was made of PBMCs. These TCRs come from a human donor in good health (CMV status not recorded). Some clones in this sample may be carry-over from other donors' samples.

Turning to this clonotype: Because the CDR3 is missing its conserved closing phenylalanine or tryptophan, this is likely a read error. No DNA is shown, since the ends of the CDR3 on it are uncertain; the CDR3 is the one TCRdb lists. The CDR3 protein is CASSLGRLGYL. J is TRBJ2-5 and V is TRBV7-2; the table's D call of TRBD1 was not tested on the DNA. Germline V gene lookup returns CDR1 SGHTA and CDR2 FQGNSA. The CDR3 totals 11 residues, both ends included.

The V and J genes are TRBV5-1 and TRBJ2-5; the D gene is possibly TRBD1 (5 bases). V lost 3 bases, J lost 4 bases, and 13 bases lay in between. This CDR3 comprises 14 residues. Germline V gene data show CDR1 as SGHRS and CDR2 as YFSETQ. The CDR3 region is CASSSAPGLETQYF. The CDR3 DNA reads TGCGCCAGCAGCTCAGCCCCAGGGTTAGAGACCCAGTACTTC.

This clonotype was counted ten times or more. The chain carries TRBV6-4 and TRBJ2-3, with D perhaps assigned TRBD1 or TRBD2 (5 bases each). V was shortened by 6 bases and J by 2 bases, with 6 bases between the two germline ends. The CDR3 runs to 12 residues. The V gene's germline CDR1 is MRHNA and CDR2 SNTAGT. CDR3: CASRGTTDTQYF. CDR3 coding DNA: TGTGCCAGCAGGGGGACCACAGATACGCAGTATTTT.

Notes on this clonotype: A read error may explain this, as a much larger clone is one base away. J is TRBJ1-1 and V is TRBV7-3; possibly TRBD1 for D (6 bases). The CDR3 has 14 amino acids. Per germline, CDR1 SGHTA and CDR2 FQGTGA. The CDR3 spells CASRQGGLNTEDFF. The CDR3 nucleotides are TGTGCCAGCAGACAGGGCGGTCTGAACACTGAAGATTTCTTT.

The genes are TRBV28 and TRBJ2-7; unclear D gene. There are 18 residues in the CDR3. Trimming took off 2 bases at V and 0 bases at J, with 20 bases between the two ends. The germline gives CDR1 MDHEN, CDR2 SYDVKM. CDR3 in amino acids: CASSLERTGLPSSYEQYF. The CDR3 bases are TGTGCCAGCAGTTTAGAAAGGACGGGCCTTCCGAGCTCCTACGAGCAGTACTTC.

The chain carries TRBV19 and TRBJ1-2; TRBD1 is a possible D gene (6 bases). The CDR3 is 12 amino acids. The germline V gene has CDR1 LNHDA and CDR2 SQIVND (reference sequence). The V end lost 7 bases, the J end lost 4 bases, and 10 bases lay between the germline ends. The CDR3, as DNA: TGTGCCAGTAAAGGGGGATCCTATGGCTACACCTTC. Protein sequence: CASKGGSYGYTF.

Concerning this clonotype itself: It may be a read error: a sequence one base away is much more abundant. As the CDR3 is not closed by the conserved phenylalanine or tryptophan, this likely results from a read error. V is TRBV28 and J is TRBJ2-2, with D perhaps TRBD1 or TRBD2 (6 bases each). Trimming cost V 6 bases and J 2 bases, with 19 bases left between them. Germline V gene sequence: CDR1 MDHEN, CDR2 SYDVKM. The CDR3 consists of 17 residues. CDR3 DNA sequence: TGTGCCAGCAGAATTCCACAGGGAGGAAGAAACACCGGGGAGCTGTTTTGT. This encodes CASRIPQGGRNTGELFC.

In the case of this clonotype: One end of the junction does not line up with germline, which may come from a read error. The chain recombines TRBV5-3 with TRBJ1-2; 8 bases are a match to TRBD1. TRBV5-3 is annotated as an ORF whose role is uncertain. This CDR3 is built from 12 residues. Here the CDR3 DNA reads TGTGCCAGCAGCTCCCCCGGACAGGGAGGTACCTTC. Its translation is CASSSPGQGGTF.

This clonotype was seen more than once but under ten times. This chain joins TRBV27 and TRBJ1-5; no reliable D call. Trimming took off 6 bases at V and 3 bases at J, with 18 bases between the two ends. The CDR3 spans 16 residues. Looked up from germline, CDR1 is MNHEY and CDR2 is SMNVEV (reference sequence). The CDR3 loop is CASSLDAGSYNQPQHF. The CDR3 coding sequence is TGTGCCAGCAGCCTGGACGCAGGTTCTTACAATCAGCCCCAGCATTTT.

This clonotype was detected only a few times. The V gene is TRBV6-1, the J gene TRBJ2-6; D possibly corresponds to TRBD2 (5 bases). Germline V lookup: CDR1 MNHNS, CDR2 SASEGT. Trimming left V 8 bases short and J 0 bases short, with 8 bases between. The CDR3 is made up of 14 amino acids. The chain's CDR3 is CASQDFSGANVLTF. CDR3 DNA: TGTGCCAGCCAGGACTTCTCTGGGGCCAACGTCCTGACTTTC.

About this clonotype: A read error is likely, as this CDR3 ends without the conserved phenylalanine or tryptophan. The chain couples TRBV6-8 to TRBJ2-1; no definite D call. V lost 2 bases, J lost 7 bases, and 3 bases lay in between. This CDR3 contains 11 residues. CDR1 and CDR2 from the germline V gene are MNHGY and SAAAGT. The CDR3 nucleotides are TGTGCCAGCAGTTACCAAAATGAGCAGTTCTTA. It specifies CASSYQNEQFL.

This clonotype was counted a few times. The chain employs TRBV7-9 and TRBJ2-7, with 7 bases identical to TRBD1. The ends lost 0 bases at V and 5 bases at J; junction bases unmatched: 10. The germline CDR1 and CDR2 sequences are SEHNR and FQNEAQ (reference sequence). CDR3 length: 16 amino acids. CDR3 nucleotide sequence: TGTGCCAGCAGCTTAGCGCCGACAGGGAGTGGACACGAGCAGTACTTC. It encodes CASSLAPTGSGHEQYF.

The chain carries TRBV20-1 and TRBJ2-7, with D possibly matching TRBD2 (5 bases). V lost 3 bases to trimming and J lost 5 bases, with 17 bases between them. Germline CDR1 DFQATT, CDR2 SNEGSKA (reference sequence). The length of the CDR3 is 14 residues. The CDR3 loop is CSAREPSFIHEQYF. DNA for the CDR3: TGCAGTGCTAGGGAGCCTAGCTTCATCCACGAGCAGTACTTC.

This clonotype was observed a handful of times. The chain couples TRBV7-6 to TRBJ2-4, with D maybe TRBD2 (5 bases). Trimming removed 3 bases from V and 6 bases from J, with 9 bases in between. Germline loops: CDR1 SGHVS, CDR2 FNYEAQ. There are 13 residues in the CDR3. The DNA of the CDR3 is TGTGCCAGCAGCTTGAAGAGCGGAAACATTCAGTACTTC. Amino acid sequence: CASSLKSGNIQYF.

V and J are TRBV29-1 and TRBJ1-5; TRBD1 agrees at 7 bases. V was clipped by 5 bases and J by 9 bases; unmatched bases: 7. Germline V lookup: CDR1 SQVTM, CDR2 ANQGSEA. The CDR3 is 12 amino acids. CDR3 coding DNA: TGCAGCGTTTGGGACAGCCTCGGGCCCCAGCATTTT. Protein product: CSVWDSLGPQHF.

This clonotype has more than one count but fewer than ten. The CDR3 nucleotides are TGCAGTGCTAGTCTTCCGGGACAGGGGTCTTTTGGCTATGGCTACACCTTC. This sequence encodes CSASLPGQGSFGYGYTF. The chain links TRBV20-1 to TRBJ1-2; 10 nucleotides align to TRBD1. The CDR3 consists of 17 residues. Germline V lookup: CDR1 DFQATT, CDR2 SNEGSKA (reference sequence). With 3 bases clipped from V and 4 bases from J, the junction kept 14 bases outside the gene matches.

The V gene is TRBV9, the J gene TRBJ2-3; 7 bases align to TRBD2. Germline assignment: CDR1 SGDLS and CDR2 YYNGEE. The CDR3 spans 15 residues. Trimming at V came to 3 bases and at J to 2 bases, leaving 6 bases not matched to a gene. This CDR3 is CASSASGTYTDTQYF. In DNA, the CDR3 is TGTGCCAGCAGCGCAAGCGGGACCTACACAGATACGCAGTATTTT. Based on the CDR3 plus reference TRBV9 and TRBJ2-3, the full variable domain is DSGVTQTPKHLITATGQRVTLRCSPRSGDLSVYWYQQSLDQGLQFLIQYYNGEERAKGNILERFSAQQFPDLHSELNLSSLELGDSALYFCASSASGTYTDTQYFGPGTRLTVL.

This clonotype was recorded only once. This chain joins TRBV24-1 and TRBJ2-7, with a weak D call TRBD2 (6 bases). Trimming pared 5 bases from V and 5 bases from J, leaving 9 bases between. The CDR3 is 12 residues long. Germline-derived CDR1 and CDR2 are KGHDR and SFDVKD. The chain's CDR3 is CATSVRGNEQYF. DNA of the CDR3: TGTGCCACCAGTGTCCGGGGGAACGAGCAGTACTTC.

The sample holds a few counts of this clonotype. The chain combines TRBV12-3 or TRBV12-4 with TRBJ2-3; 9 bases are shared with TRBD1. CDR3 length: 15 residues. J lost 3 bases, V lost 8 bases, and 9 bases had no gene match. CDR3: CASGSQGAPTDTQYF. CDR3 bases: TGTGCCAGCGGGTCACAGGGGGCGCCGACAGATACGCAGTATTTT.

CDR3 bases: TGTGCCAGCAGCCAAAGCGGCCGAAACCCCTCTGGAAACACCATATATTTT. This gives the protein CASSQSGRNPSGNTIYF. The chain uses TRBV7-9 and TRBJ1-3; no clear D. Trimming cost V 5 bases and J 0 bases, with 17 bases left between them. The CDR3 has 17 residues. Per germline, CDR1 SEHNR and CDR2 FQNEAQ (reference sequence).

In its sample, this clonotype was seen a few times. The rearrangement links TRBV7-9 to TRBJ1-3; no clear D. V gave up 4 bases and J gave up 2 bases, with 15 bases separating them. The CDR3 runs 16 residues. Looked up from germline, CDR1 is SEHNR and CDR2 is FQNEAQ (reference sequence). CDR3 in amino acids: CASSSDPKRPGNTIYF. The CDR3 nucleotides are TGTGCCAGCAGCTCAGACCCTAAAAGGCCTGGAAACACCATATATTTT.

J is TRBJ2-1 and V is TRBV29-1; 8 nucleotides line up with TRBD1. After removal of 4 bases from V and 8 bases from J, the junction contained 4 bases not matched to a gene. The germline gives CDR1 SQVTM, CDR2 ANQGSEA. This CDR3 has 12 residues. In DNA, the CDR3 is TGCAGCGTTGTCGACAGGGGAGATGAGCAGTTCTTC. This codes for CSVVDRGDEQFF.

As to this clonotype: Here the CDR3 omits its conserved ending phenylalanine or tryptophan, so a read error is the likely source. The chain joins TRBV5-4 to TRBJ2-1; 13 bases agree with TRBD2. Germline CDR1 and CDR2: SGHNT and YYREEE (reference sequence). J gave up 7 bases and V 4 bases, and 11 bases lay outside the gene matches. CDR3 length: 17 residues. For the CDR3, the DNA is TGTGCCAGCAGCGGGGGACTAGCGGGAAAGCGTTGGAATGAGCAGTTCTTA. The encoded protein is CASSGGLAGKRWNEQFL.

This sequence joins TRBV7-3 and TRBJ2-7; no definite D call. The germline V and J ends were trimmed by 5 bases and 2 bases, with 22 bases remaining between them. This CDR3 spans 17 amino acids. CDR1 and CDR2 (germline): SGHTA, FQGTGA. The CDR3 here is CASSTQPPGQLTYEQYF. CDR3 DNA sequence: TGTGCCAGCAGCACCCAACCACCGGGCCAACTTACCTACGAGCAGTACTTC.

This clonotype was seen at least ten times. J is TRBJ2-3 and V is TRBV7-3; TRBD1 aligns across 7 bases. The CDR3 is 17 amino acids. Germline CDR1 reads SGHTA; CDR2 reads FQGTGA. Trimming cost V 5 bases and J 1 base; bases outside gene matches: 12. DNA of the CDR3: TGTGCCAGCAGCCAAGGACAGGCGGTTTTCGGCACAGATACGCAGTATTTT. Amino acids: CASSQGQAVFGTDTQYF.